This is a list of T cell receptor beta chains from one sample in a study of T cell clonotyping in hematopoietic cell transplantation. The repertoire was sequenced with immunoSEQ multiplex PCR; TCRdb's copy has only in-frame clones and lacks some. The sample yields around 17,000 clones, over 90% seen once. Sequencing used peripheral blood mononuclear cells. The receptors were sampled from a man between 35 and 55 years old in good health. Some clones in this sample may be carry-over from other donors' samples. The CDR3 runs from the conserved cysteine through the conserved F or W. A D gene is named only where the DNA matches it firmly. Size is stated for part of the rows, as once, few or many counts, or as a class when the clone is expanded.

V gene: TRBV5-1; clone size: NA; J gene: TRBJ1-1; D gene: TRBD1; CDR3 protein: CASSVGQGRNTEAFF; CDR3 DNA: TGCGCCAGCAGCGTAGGACAGGGCCGGAACACTGAAGCTTTCTTT
V gene: TRBV11-2; clone size: NA; J gene: TRBJ2-7; D gene: NA; CDR3 protein: CASSLGDSTYEQYF; CDR3 DNA: TGTGCCAGCAGCTTGGGGGACTCTACCTACGAGCAGTACTTC
V gene: TRBV28; clone size: NA; J gene: TRBJ2-2; D gene: NA; CDR3 protein: CASSLEQWTGELFF; CDR3 DNA: TGTGCCAGCAGTTTAGAGCAGTGGACCGGGGAGCTGTTTTTT
V gene: TRBV5-4; clone size: once; J gene: TRBJ1-2; D gene: NA; CDR3 protein: CASSAGDIPGGYTF; CDR3 DNA: TGTGCCAGCAGCGCCGGGGACATACCGGGGGGCTACACCTTC
V gene: TRBV19; clone size: NA; J gene: TRBJ1-5; D gene: NA; CDR3 protein: CASSIGRVVATSNQPQHF; CDR3 DNA: TGTGCCAGTAGCATAGGCAGGGTTGTTGCTACTAGCAATCAGCCCCAGCATTTT
V gene: TRBV11-2; clone size: few; J gene: TRBJ2-5; D gene: TRBD2; CDR3 protein: CASSLDLGGGQETQYF; CDR3 DNA: TGTGCCAGCAGCTTAGATCTTGGGGGGGGCCAAGAGACCCAGTACTTC
V gene: TRBV4-1; clone size: NA; J gene: TRBJ2-2; D gene: NA; CDR3 protein: CASSQVQTNTGELFF; CDR3 DNA: TGCGCCAGCAGCCAAGTACAGACGAACACCGGGGAGCTGTTTTTT
V gene: TRBV29-1; clone size: NA; J gene: TRBJ1-2; D gene: NA; CDR3 protein: CSVELQGNGGYTF; CDR3 DNA: TGCAGCGTTGAGCTGCAGGGCAATGGTGGCTACACCTTC
V gene: TRBV7-8; clone size: NA; J gene: TRBJ1-4; D gene: NA; CDR3 protein: CASSLGQGSEKLFF; CDR3 DNA: TGTGCCAGCAGCTTAGGTCAGGGTAGTGAAAAACTGTTTTTT
V gene: TRBV7-9; clone size: NA; J gene: TRBJ1-1; D gene: NA; CDR3 protein: CASSPPWGHEAFF; CDR3 DNA: TGTGCCAGCAGCCCCCCCTGGGGGCATGAAGCTTTCTTT
V gene: TRBV4-3; clone size: NA; J gene: TRBJ2-2; D gene: TRBD2; CDR3 protein: CASSQGTSVGELFF; CDR3 DNA: TGCGCCAGCAGCCAGGGGACTAGCGTCGGGGAGCTGTTTTTT
V gene: TRBV19; clone size: NA; J gene: TRBJ1-5; D gene: TRBD1; CDR3 protein: CASQTGNQPQHF; CDR3 DNA: TGTGCCAGCCAGACAGGGAATCAGCCCCAGCATTTT
V gene: TRBV29-1; clone size: NA; J gene: TRBJ2-7; D gene: NA; CDR3 protein: CSAAGTDYEQYF; CDR3 DNA: TGCAGCGCTGCCGGGACGGATTACGAGCAGTACTTC